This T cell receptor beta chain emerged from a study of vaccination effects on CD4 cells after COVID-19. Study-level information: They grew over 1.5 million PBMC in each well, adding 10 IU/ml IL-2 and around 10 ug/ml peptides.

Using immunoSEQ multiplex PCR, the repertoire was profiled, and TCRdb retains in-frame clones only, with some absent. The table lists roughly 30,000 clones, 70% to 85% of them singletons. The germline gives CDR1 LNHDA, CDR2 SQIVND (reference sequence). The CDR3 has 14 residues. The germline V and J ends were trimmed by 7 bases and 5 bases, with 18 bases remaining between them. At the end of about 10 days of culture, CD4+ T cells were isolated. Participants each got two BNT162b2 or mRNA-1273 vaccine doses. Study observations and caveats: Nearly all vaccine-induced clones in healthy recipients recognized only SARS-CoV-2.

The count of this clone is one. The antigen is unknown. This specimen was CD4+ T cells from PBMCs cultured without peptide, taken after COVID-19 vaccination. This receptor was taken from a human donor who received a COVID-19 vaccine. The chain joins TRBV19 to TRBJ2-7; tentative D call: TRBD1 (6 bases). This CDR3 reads CASTDSPSDHEQYF. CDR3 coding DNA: TGTGCCAGTACGGACAGTCCCTCAGACCACGAGCAGTACTTC.